Detailed here is one T cell receptor beta chain. Possible read error: a much larger clone is one base away. The germline V gene has CDR1 SGHRS and CDR2 YFSETQ. J was trimmed by 5 bases and V by 3 bases; bases with no gene match: 5. The CDR3 has 14 residues. Method: immunoSEQ multiplex PCR; TCRdb's copy keeps in-frame clones and lacks some. The data show roughly 190,000 clones, approximately 90% seen once. These data are taken from a study of blood T cell repertoires in COVID-19. Study-level information: Collection of acute and convalescent COVID-19 samples took place in the United States, Italy and Spain. From T cells, B-cell-depleted T cells, or PBMCs came the material, which was cDNA or gDNA.

This clonotype originated in a human donor in a cohort sampled during active COVID-19. V usage is TRBV5-1 and J usage is TRBJ2-3; 8 bases align to TRBD2. Sequenced input: peripheral blood. DNA of the CDR3: TGCGCCAGCAGCTCGGGGGGGGCTAGAGATACGCAGTATTTT. This gives the protein CASSSGGARDTQYF.